This T cell receptor (beta chain) was retrieved from a study of T cell responses to AZD1222 COVID-19 vaccine. The V and J ends lost 6 bases and 4 bases, in that order; junction bases with no gene match: 2. The CDR3 is 12 residues long. Germline V gene data show CDR1 as SNHLY and CDR2 as FYNNEI. Produced via immunoSEQ multiplex PCR; TCRdb's table is partial and in-frame only. The sample shows approximately 65,000 clones, around 75% of them seen only once. The sequenced sample was peripheral blood, obtained on day 0 of AZD1222 vaccination. The chain uses TRBV2 and TRBJ2-5; 7 bases are a match to TRBD2. The TCR was taken from an adult in good health. CDR3 DNA: TGTGCCAGCAGAGGACTAGGAGAGACCCAGTACTTC. This sequence encodes CASRGLGETQYF.